Listed below are T cell receptor beta chains from one sample, sequenced in a study of cytomegalovirus exposure and HLA in healthy donors. Libraries were prepared by immunoSEQ multiplex PCR; TCRdb keeps only in-frame clonotypes and omits some of them. The data contain some 150,000 clones, 70% to 80% of them singletons. Material: PBMCs. The source of these receptors is a female donor in good health and CMV-seropositive. CDR3s include the opening cysteine and the closing phenylalanine or tryptophan. D genes are given only for firm matches. Clone size is not always given. Where it is, it says once, few, many or a class for expanded clones.

TRBD1 | TRBJ2-7 | TRBV5-4 | - | CASSEKTGGAYEQYF | TGTGCCAGCAGCGAGAAGACAGGGGGGGCCTACGAGCAGTACTTC
- | TRBJ2-5 | TRBV2 | once | CATRQIQETQYF | TGTGCCACACGACAGATCCAAGAGACCCAGTACTTC
- | TRBJ2-1 | TRBV18 | - | CASSTASRYNEQFF | TGTGCCAGCTCAACTGCTTCGCGCTACAATGAGCAGTTCTTC
TRBD1 | TRBJ2-1 | TRBV28 | - | CATAGGGQFYNEQFF | TGTGCCACCGCAGGGGGCGGACAGTTTTACAATGAGCAGTTCTTC
TRBD1 | TRBJ1-1 | TRBV28 | - | CASKIRRGLDTEAFF | TGTGCCAGCAAAATCCGCAGGGGGCTGGACACTGAAGCTTTCTTT
TRBD1 | TRBJ1-2 | TRBV6-5 | - | CASNSGGRGYTF | TGTGCCAGCAATTCAGGGGGTCGCGGCTACACCTTC
TRBD2 | TRBJ2-1 | TRBV5-4 | few | CASSTAGGYNEQFF | TGTGCCAGCAGCACAGCGGGGGGGTACAATGAGCAGTTCTTC
- | TRBJ2-1 | TRBV7-7 | - | CASSPLMEGAEQFF | TGTGCCAGCAGCCCCCTAATGGAGGGGGCTGAGCAGTTCTTC
- | TRBJ1-5 | TRBV30 | - | CAWRTPGKPQHF | TGTGCCTGGCGGACACCTGGAAAGCCCCAGCATTTT
TRBD2 | TRBJ2-1 | TRBV30 | once | CAWKKSGTYNEQFF | TGTGCCTGGAAGAAAAGCGGGACCTACAATGAGCAGTTCTTC